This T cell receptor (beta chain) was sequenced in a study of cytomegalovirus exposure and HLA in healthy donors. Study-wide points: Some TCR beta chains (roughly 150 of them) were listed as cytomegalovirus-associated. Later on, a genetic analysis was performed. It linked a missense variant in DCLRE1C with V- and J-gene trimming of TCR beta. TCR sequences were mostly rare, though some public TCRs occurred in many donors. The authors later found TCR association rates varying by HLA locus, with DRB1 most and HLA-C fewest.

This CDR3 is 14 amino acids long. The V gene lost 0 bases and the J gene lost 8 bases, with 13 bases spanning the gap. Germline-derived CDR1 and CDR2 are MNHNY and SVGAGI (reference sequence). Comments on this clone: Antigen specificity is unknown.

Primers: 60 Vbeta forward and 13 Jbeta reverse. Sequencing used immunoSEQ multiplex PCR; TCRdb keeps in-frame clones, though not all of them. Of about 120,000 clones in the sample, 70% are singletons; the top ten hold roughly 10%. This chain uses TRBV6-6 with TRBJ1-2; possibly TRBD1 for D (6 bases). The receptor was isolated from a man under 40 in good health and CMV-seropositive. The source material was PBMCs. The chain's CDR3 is CASSYSDRNDGYTF. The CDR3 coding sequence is TGTGCCAGCAGTTACTCCGACAGGAATGACGGCTACACCTTC.